This record covers a single TCR beta chain. The target antigen is unknown. Unmatched junction bases numbered 10, after V lost 4 bases and J lost 7 bases. This CDR3 has 15 amino acids. Germline CDR1 is SGHTA and CDR2 is FQGNSA. Researchers ran the PCR with 60 Vbeta and 13 Jbeta primers. Under the authors' procedure: About 88 million unique TCR beta chains, roughly 11 million of them shared, were counted by a later analysis. Some clones are missing from TCRdb's copy, which holds only in-frame ones; the method was immunoSEQ multiplex PCR. V and J calls and clone size are copied from that table; D and trimming were computed from the DNA. This table has roughly 180,000 clones, around 72% appearing once. The data derive from a study of cytomegalovirus exposure and HLA in healthy donors. Findings of the study overall: Later analysis associated a missense DCLRE1C variant with TCR beta V- and J-gene trimming.

Sequencing was done on a sample of PBMCs. This chain connects TRBV7-2 to TRBJ1-1, with 9 bases identical to TRBD1. The receptor's source is a female donor in good health and CMV-seronegative. The CDR3 nucleotides read TGTGCCAGCAGCTCTACCGGGACAGGGACTCGTGAAGCTTTCTTT. Amino acids: CASSSTGTGTREAFF.